This T cell receptor beta chain was sequenced for a study of T-cell reconstitution after alpha-beta-depleted transplantation in children. A library of TCRbeta sequences, prepared with unique molecular identifiers, was generated. One entry per CDR3 protein results from TCRdb running MiXCR on the PCR reads. The repertoire holds 750,000 to 950,000 distinct CDR3 sequences, around 15% seen once, with around 5.3% in the top ten. The junction had 6 bases not matched to a gene; V was cut back by 5 bases and J by 2 bases. Germline V gene sequence: CDR1 SGHTA, CDR2 FQGTGA. This CDR3 contains 16 residues. Study-level results: At one year after transplant, newly produced T cells mostly accounted for T-cell counts and diversity. Surviving recipient cells, namely T cells and thymic progenitors, were the source of high day-60 TCRbeta diversity in some patients.

With respect to this clonotype: Its antigen is unidentified.

This TCR was recovered from a male patient between 10 and 17 years old who had a stem cell transplant for acute lymphoblastic leukemia, so the T cells may come from the graft donor. This sequence joins TRBV7-3 and TRBJ2-3, with 11 nucleotides matching TRBD2. Sequenced material: PBMCs, mostly from graft donor cells, taken 360 days after TCRalphabeta/CD19-depleted stem cell transplant. The CDR3 sequence: CASSQLLAGVTDTQYF. DNA for the CDR3: TGTGCCAGCAGCCAGCTACTAGCGGGAGTCACAGATACGCAGTATTTT.